Given below is one TCR beta chain in context. Its antigen is not identified. Germline values: CDR1 MNHEY, CDR2 SVGAGI. The CDR3 runs to 16 residues. Trimming stripped 5 bases from V and 4 bases from J, with 21 bases between. This sample was taken from a study of blood T cells in healthy people across ages. Study-wide results and caveats: Measured against age, TCR beta diversity per million T cells decreased in a roughly linear manner.

Primed by a sample-barcoded 5' primer and a J-beta primer mix, a second PCR proceeded for about 6 to 12 cycles. TCRdb reprocessed the 5' RACE reads with MiXCR, giving one entry per CDR3 protein. Of under 800,000 distinct CDR3 sequences in the sample, roughly 43% were seen once. V and J are TRBV6-5 and TRBJ2-7; tentatively, D is TRBD1 (6 bases). Sequencing was performed on blood. The TCR originated in a woman aged 60-75 years in good health. CDR3 region: CASSRKEPGHQYEQYF. The CDR3 region has the DNA TGTGCCAGCAGTCGAAAAGAACCGGGACACCAATACGAGCAGTACTTC.